The clone carrying this TCR beta chain came up a few times. Authors' analysis steps: Scientists estimated how many nucleated cells there were by amplifying reference gene primers. TCRdb's copy holds only in-frame clones and misses some; the assay was immunoSEQ multiplex PCR. That table supplies the V and J calls and clone size; D and trimming were determined from the DNA. The table includes around 200,000 clones, less than 90% detected once. Trimming at V came to 8 bases and at J to 6 bases, leaving 4 bases not matched to a gene. Germline-derived CDR1 and CDR2 are DFQATT and SNEGSKA (reference sequence). The CDR3 runs to 11 residues. The record originates from a study of blood T cell repertoires in COVID-19. Across the study: Sites in the United States, Italy and Spain provided acute and convalescent COVID-19 samples.

The chain links TRBV20-1 to TRBJ1-1; the match to TRBD1 covers 9 bases. The TCR originated in a woman in her forties with acute or convalescent COVID-19. Sequences were obtained from peripheral blood. The CDR3 region is CSRDRESEAFF. CDR3 DNA sequence: TGCAGTAGGGACAGGGAGTCTGAAGCTTTCTTT.